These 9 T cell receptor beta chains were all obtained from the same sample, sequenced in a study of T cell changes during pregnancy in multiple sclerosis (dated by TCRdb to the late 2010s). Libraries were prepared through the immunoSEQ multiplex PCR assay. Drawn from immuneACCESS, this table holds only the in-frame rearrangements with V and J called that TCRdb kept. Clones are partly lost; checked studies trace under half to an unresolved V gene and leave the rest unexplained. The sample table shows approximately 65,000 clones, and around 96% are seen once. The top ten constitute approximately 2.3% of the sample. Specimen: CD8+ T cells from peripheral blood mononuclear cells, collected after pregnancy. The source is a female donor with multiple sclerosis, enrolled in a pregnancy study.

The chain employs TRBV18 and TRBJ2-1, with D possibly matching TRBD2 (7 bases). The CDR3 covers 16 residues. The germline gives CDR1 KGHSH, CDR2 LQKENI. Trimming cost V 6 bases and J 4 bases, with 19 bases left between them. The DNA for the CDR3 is TGTGCCAGCTCGTCCGGGGGGCGGCAAGTTTACAATGAGCAGTTCTTC. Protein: CASSSGGRQVYNEQFF. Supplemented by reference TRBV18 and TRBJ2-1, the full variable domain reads NAGVMQNPRHLVRRRGQEARLRCSPMKGHSHVYWYRQLPEEGLKFMVYLQKENIIDESGMPKERFSAEFPKEGPSILRIQQVVRGDSAAYFCASSSGGRQVYNEQFFGPGTRLTVL.

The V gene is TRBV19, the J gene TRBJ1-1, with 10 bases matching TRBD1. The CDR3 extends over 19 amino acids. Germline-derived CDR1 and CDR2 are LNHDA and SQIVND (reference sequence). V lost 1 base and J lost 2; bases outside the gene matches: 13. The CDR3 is CASSIGMRLGTGVNTEAFF. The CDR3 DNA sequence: TGTGCCAGTAGTATAGGGATGAGGTTAGGGACAGGGGTTAACACTGAAGCTTTCTTT.

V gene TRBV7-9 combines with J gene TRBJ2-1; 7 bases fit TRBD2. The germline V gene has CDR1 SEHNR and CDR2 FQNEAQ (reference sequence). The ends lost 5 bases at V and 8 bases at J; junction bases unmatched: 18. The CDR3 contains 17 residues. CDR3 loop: CASSPPVLAEVNHEQFF. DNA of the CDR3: TGTGCCAGCAGCCCACCGGTCCTAGCGGAGGTCAACCATGAGCAGTTCTTC.

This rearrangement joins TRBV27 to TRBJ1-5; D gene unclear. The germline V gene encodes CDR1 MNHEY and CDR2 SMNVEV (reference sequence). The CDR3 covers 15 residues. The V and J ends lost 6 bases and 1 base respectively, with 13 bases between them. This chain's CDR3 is CASSVTGLSNQPQHF. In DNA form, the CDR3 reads TGTGCCAGCAGCGTAACGGGGTTGAGCAATCAGCCCCAGCATTTT.

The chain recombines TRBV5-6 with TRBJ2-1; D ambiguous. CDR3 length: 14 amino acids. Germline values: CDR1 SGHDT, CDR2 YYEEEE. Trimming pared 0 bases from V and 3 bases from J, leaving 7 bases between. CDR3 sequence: CASSLVRFYNEQFF. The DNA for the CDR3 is TGTGCCAGCAGCTTGGTCAGGTTCTACAATGAGCAGTTCTTC. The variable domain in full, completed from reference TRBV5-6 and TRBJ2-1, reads DAGVTQSPTHLIKTRGQQVTLRCSPKSGHDTVSWYQQALGQGPQFIFQYYEEEERQRGNFPDRFSGHQFPNYSSELNVNALLLGDSALYLCASSLVRFYNEQFFGPGTRLTVL.

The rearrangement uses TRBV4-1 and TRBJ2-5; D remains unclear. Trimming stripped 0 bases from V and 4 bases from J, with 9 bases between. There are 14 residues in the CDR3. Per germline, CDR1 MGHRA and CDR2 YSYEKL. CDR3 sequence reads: CASSQDPEAETQYF. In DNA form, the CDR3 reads TGCGCCAGCAGCCAAGACCCCGAAGCAGAGACCCAGTACTTC.

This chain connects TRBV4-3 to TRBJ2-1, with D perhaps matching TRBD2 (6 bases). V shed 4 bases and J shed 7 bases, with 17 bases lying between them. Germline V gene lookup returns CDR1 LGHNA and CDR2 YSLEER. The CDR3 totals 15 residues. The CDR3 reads CASSREIGGANEQFF. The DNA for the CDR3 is TGCGCCAGCAGCCGGGAAATCGGCGGGGCAAATGAGCAGTTCTTC.

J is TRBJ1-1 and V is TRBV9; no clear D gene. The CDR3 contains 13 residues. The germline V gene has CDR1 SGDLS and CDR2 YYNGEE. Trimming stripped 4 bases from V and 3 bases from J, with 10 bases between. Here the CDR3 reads CASSPRRDTEAFF. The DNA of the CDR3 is TGTGCCAGCAGCCCCCGTCGGGACACTGAAGCTTTCTTT.

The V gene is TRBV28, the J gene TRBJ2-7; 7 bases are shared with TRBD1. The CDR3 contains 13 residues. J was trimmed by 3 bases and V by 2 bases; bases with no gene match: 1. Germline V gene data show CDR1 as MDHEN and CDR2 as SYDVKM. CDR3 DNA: TGTGCCAGCAGTTTACGGGACAGCTACGAGCAGTACTTC. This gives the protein CASSLRDSYEQYF.